This is a list of T cell receptor beta chains from one sample in a study of CD8 T cells in ankylosing spondylitis. TCRdb itself ran the 5' RACE reads through MiXCR, one entry per CDR3 protein. The sample includes 210,000 or so distinct CDR3 sequences, 20% to 30% of them seen just once. The specimen sequenced was blood, either unsorted or a sorted T cell fraction (not recorded which). These TCRs come from a male donor with ankylosing spondylitis or in good health (not recorded which). Each CDR3 is given with its conserved first and last residue. D genes are given only for firm matches. Clone size, where shown, is once, few, many, or a class for clones that have expanded.

clone_size j_call d_call v_call cdr3_nt cdr3_aa
many TRBJ1-5 . TRBV20-1 TGCAGTGCTAGAGAGCCACGGGCTCAAACTAGCAATCAGCCCCAGCATTTT CSAREPRAQTSNQPQHF
. TRBJ2-4 . TRBV20-1 TGCAGTGCTAATCCAGAGAGGGCAGGTGAAAACATTCAGTACTTC CSANPERAGENIQYF
many TRBJ1-2 . TRBV20-1 TGCAGTGCTAGACAGAATCCTAACTATGGCTACACCTTC CSARQNPNYGYTF
. TRBJ2-7 . TRBV2 TGTGCCAGCAGTGAACCTGGGGATCTCGAGCAGTACTTC CASSEPGDLEQYF
. TRBJ2-7 . TRBV6-1 TGTGCCAGCAGTGAGAACGGGCGACACGAAACCTACGAGCAGTACTTC CASSENGRHETYEQYF
. TRBJ2-7 . TRBV20-1 TGCAGTGCTCTGAAGGGACACGGCTACGAGCAGTACTTC CSALKGHGYEQYF
. TRBJ1-5 . TRBV15 TGTGCCACCAGCAGAGATCGGGTGGGAGTGGGACAGCCCCAGCATTTT CATSRDRVGVGQPQHF
many TRBJ2-2 . TRBV4-1 TGCGCCAGCAGCCGCCTACTAGTTACCGGGGAGCTGTTTTTT CASSRLLVTGELFF
many TRBJ2-1 . TRBV5-1 TGCGCCAGCAGCTTGGCGGAGAGCTCCTACAATGAGCAGTTCTTC CASSLAESSYNEQFF
. TRBJ2-1 TRBD1 TRBV20-1 TGCAGTGCTAGGGGACAGGCAATCTACAATGAGCAGTTCTTC CSARGQAIYNEQFF
many TRBJ2-3 . TRBV9 TGTGCCAGCAGCAAAGTAGTAACAGATACGCAGTATTTT CASSKVVTDTQYF
many TRBJ1-6 . TRBV19 TGTGCCAGTCGGGCCCAAAAAAATTCACCCCTCCACTTT CASRAQKNSPLHF
many TRBJ1-6 . TRBV5-6 TGTGCCAGCAGCTTGGAGAGTCTAACCCAATATTCACCCCTCCACTTT CASSLESLTQYSPLHF
many TRBJ1-1 . TRBV5-6 TGTGCCAGCAGTTACCAGGATCTGAACACTGAAGCTTTCTTT CASSYQDLNTEAFF
few TRBJ2-6 TRBD2 TRBV18 TGTGCCAGCTCACTAGGGGTCGGGAGGACCGGGGCCAACGTCCTGACTTTC CASSLGVGRTGANVLTF
many TRBJ2-1 TRBD1 TRBV20-1 TGCAGTGCTAGCGTGGACAGGGGTGTCAATGAGCAGTTCTTC CSASVDRGVNEQFF
many TRBJ1-6 TRBD1 TRBV27 TGTGCCAGCAGTCTCCGGGACAGGGGGCATAATTCACCCCTCCACTTT CASSLRDRGHNSPLHF
. TRBJ2-5 . TRBV6-2/TRBV6-3 TGTGCCAGCAGGCTCGTGGCGAAGGGGGAGACCCAGTACTTC CASRLVAKGETQYF
many TRBJ2-1 . TRBV3-1 TGTGCCAGCAGCCCCAGAATTGTTCGGAATGAGCAGTTCTTC CASSPRIVRNEQFF
many TRBJ1-6 . TRBV28 TGTGCCAGCAGTCCTCCCGGGCAGGGGATTTCACCCCTCCACTTT CASSPPGQGISPLHF
many TRBJ2-3 . TRBV5-1 TGCGCCAGCAGCCCAAGCAAGGCGGGCCAGGGAGATACGCAGTATTTT CASSPSKAGQGDTQYF
many TRBJ2-3 . TRBV7-8 TGTGCCGACAGGATAAGGGGGGTTAGCACAGATACGCAGTATTTT CADRIRGVSTDTQYF
few TRBJ2-7 . TRBV29-1 TGCAGCGTAGGACACCCGAGCTCCTACGAGCAGTACTTC CSVGHPSSYEQYF
few TRBJ2-1 . TRBV19 TGTGCCAGTAGTCTACGGGGGGCGGACAATGAGCAGTTCTTC CASSLRGADNEQFF
many TRBJ1-1 TRBD1 TRBV6-2/TRBV6-3 TGTGCCAGCAGTAACAGGGGAGAAGCTTTCTTT CASSNRGEAFF
. TRBJ2-3 . TRBV20-1 TGCAGTGCTAGCCGGGTCTTGGGACCAGATACGCAGTATTTT CSASRVLGPDTQYF
few TRBJ2-5 TRBD2 TRBV11-1 TGTGCCAGCAGCTCCCGGGATAGAACTAGCGGGAGGCCTCCTCGGACTGAGGCCCAGTACTTC CASSSRDRTSGRPPRTEAQYF
many TRBJ1-2 TRBD1 TRBV3-1 TGTGCCAGCAGCCAAGAATGGCAGGGGGCGAGCGGCTACACCTTC CASSQEWQGASGYTF
. TRBJ2-7 TRBD2 TRBV20-1 TGCAGTGCTAGATCGACTAGCGGACCCTACGAGCAGTACTTC CSARSTSGPYEQYF
few TRBJ2-1 . TRBV20-1 TGCAGTGCTAGAGAGCCCCCTTCCGAGCAGTTCTTC CSAREPPSEQFF
many TRBJ2-5 TRBD2 TRBV6-1 TGTGCCAGCAGTATATCCGGGACTAGCGTGAGAGAGACCCAGTACTTC CASSISGTSVRETQYF
. TRBJ2-7 . TRBV27 TGTGCCAGCAGCCGGTATAGCCCCTACGAGCAGTACTTC CASSRYSPYEQYF
few TRBJ2-3 . TRBV12-3/TRBV12-4 TGTGCCAGCAGTTTCTTACAGGGAATAGCAGATACGCAGTATTTT CASSFLQGIADTQYF
few TRBJ2-7 . TRBV20-1 TGCAGTGCTAGGGGGACGGAGTACGCTTACGAGCAGTACTTC CSARGTEYAYEQYF